Listed below are T cell receptor beta chains from one sample, sequenced in a study of CD8+CD57+ T cells in acquired aplastic anemia. MiXCR was run by TCRdb on the reads, yielding one entry per CDR3 protein. The sample gives more than 150,000 distinct CDR3 sequences, approximately 48% of which show up once; approximately 9.7% is in the top ten. Sample: sorted CD4+, CD8+, or CD8+CD57+ T cells (not recorded which) from PBMCs. These receptors all come from a human donor with aplastic anemia. The CDR3 runs from the conserved cysteine through the conserved F or W. The D gene is left open where the match is weak. Size values are once, few and many counts, or a class for expanded clones, and some rows have none.

TRBJ1-2 | - | - | TRBV9 | CASSVGGQDYGYTF | TGTGCCAGCAGCGTAGGTGGTCAGGACTATGGCTACACCTTC
TRBJ1-5 | - | - | TRBV19 | CASSPDSHSNQPQHF | TGTGCCAGTAGTCCCGACAGCCATAGCAATCAGCCCCAGCATTTT
TRBJ2-7 | many | TRBD2 | TRBV7-9 | CASSLGAAGPYEQYF | TGTGCCAGCAGCTTAGGTGCAGCGGGACCATACGAGCAGTACTTC
TRBJ2-1 | - | - | TRBV15 | CATSRDSGQTNEQFF | TGTGCCACCAGCAGAGATTCAGGGCAGACTAATGAGCAGTTCTTC
TRBJ2-1 | once | TRBD1 | TRBV15 | CATSRDLVTGTGNEQFF | TGTGCCACCAGCAGAGATCTTGTGACAGGGACCGGCAATGAGCAGTTCTTC
TRBJ2-1 | few | TRBD1 | TRBV4-2 | CASSQEPGQGKREQFF | TGTGCCAGCAGCCAAGAACCGGGACAGGGAAAACGTGAGCAGTTCTTC
TRBJ2-1 | - | TRBD2 | TRBV25-1 | CASSLTSGRSNEQFF | TGTGCCAGCAGCCTGACTAGCGGGAGATCCAATGAGCAGTTCTTC
TRBJ1-2 | many | - | TRBV7-2 | CASSLYYRDLVYGYTF | TGTGCCAGCAGCTTATACTACCGGGACTTGGTCTATGGCTACACCTTC
TRBJ2-3 | many | - | TRBV2 | CASRGYTDTQYF | TGTGCCAGCAGGGGATACACAGATACGCAGTATTTT
TRBJ2-6 | few | - | TRBV29-1 | CSVERGTGANVLTF | TGCAGCGTTGAAAGAGGGACTGGGGCCAACGTCCTGACTTTC
TRBJ1-3 | - | - | TRBV2 | CASIPSSARRNTIYF | TGTGCCAGCATCCCGAGCAGCGCCAGGAGAAACACCATATATTTT
TRBJ2-3 | - | - | TRBV10-3 | CAIGGGADTQYF | TGTGCCATCGGAGGGGGAGCGGATACGCAGTATTTT
TRBJ1-2 | many | - | TRBV5-5 | CASSLQGRDGYTF | TGTGCCAGCAGCCTACAGGGTAGGGATGGCTACACCTTC
TRBJ2-1 | many | - | TRBV9 | CASSVVAAPRYNEQFF | TGTGCCAGCAGCGTAGTTGCAGCGCCTCGATACAATGAGCAGTTCTTC
TRBJ2-3 | - | - | TRBV7-2 | CASGPSGATQYF | TGTGCCAGCGGACCATCAGGGGCTACGCAGTATTTT
TRBJ2-7 | many | TRBD2 | TRBV19 | CASSVSGSPLYEQYF | TGTGCCAGTAGTGTTAGCGGGAGCCCTCTCTACGAGCAGTACTTC
TRBJ1-1 | many | TRBD1 | TRBV5-8 | CASSPKTGRSTEAFF | TGTGCCAGCAGCCCTAAGACAGGGCGTTCCACTGAAGCTTTCTTT
TRBJ1-6 | - | TRBD1 | TRBV2 | CASIRDSRNSPLHF | TGTGCCAGCATCCGGGACAGCCGTAATTCACCCCTCCACTTT
TRBJ2-7 | - | TRBD1 | TRBV29-1 | CSVEGRSGTGYEQYF | TGCAGCGTTGAAGGCAGGTCCGGGACAGGCTACGAGCAGTACTTC
TRBJ2-2 | - | TRBD1 | TRBV10-1 | CASRRTGEGWHTGELFF | TGCGCCAGCAGAAGGACAGGGGAGGGTTGGCACACCGGGGAGCTGTTTTTT
TRBJ2-3 | - | TRBD2 | TRBV24-1 | CATSAKGLAGGPFTDTQYF | TGTGCCACCAGTGCCAAGGGACTAGCGGGGGGACCATTCACAGATACGCAGTATTTT
TRBJ2-7 | - | TRBD1 | TRBV6-5 | CASSYGTGVPYEQYF | TGTGCCAGCAGTTACGGGACAGGGGTTCCCTACGAGCAGTACTTC
TRBJ1-2 | many | - | TRBV7-8 | CAKGPQPYGYTF | TGTGCCAAGGGGCCGCAACCCTATGGCTACACCTTC
TRBJ1-1 | many | - | TRBV12-3/TRBV12-4 | CASSHGQLREAFF | TGTGCCAGCAGCCACGGACAGTTACGTGAAGCTTTCTTT
TRBJ2-2 | - | - | TRBV15 | CATSIGLANTGELFF | TGTGCCACCAGCATCGGGCTAGCGAACACCGGGGAGCTGTTTTTT
TRBJ2-7 | - | - | TRBV11-2 | CASSSGRVYEQYF | TGTGCCAGCAGCTCCGGACGGGTCTACGAGCAGTACTTC
TRBJ2-7 | - | - | TRBV19 | CASGPIASSYEQYF | TGTGCCAGTGGCCCCATAGCCAGCTCCTACGAGCAGTACTTC
TRBJ2-7 | - | - | TRBV5-1 | CASSFRTGTSEQYF | TGCGCCAGCAGCTTCCGGACAGGGACTAGTGAACAGTACTTC
TRBJ2-1 | many | TRBD1 | TRBV9 | CASSVGGQTRGLNEQFF | TGTGCCAGCAGCGTAGGGGGTCAAACTAGGGGGCTAAATGAGCAGTTCTTC
TRBJ2-7 | - | TRBD2 | TRBV19 | CASKLAGTYEQYF | TGTGCCAGTAAACTAGCGGGGACCTACGAGCAGTACTTC
TRBJ1-1 | few | - | TRBV20-1 | CSASVQNTEAFF | TGCAGTGCTAGTGTGCAGAACACTGAAGCTTTCTTT
TRBJ2-7 | - | - | TRBV18 | CASSPEVGYERYF | TGTGCCAGCTCACCAGAGGTAGGCTACGAGCGGTACTTC
TRBJ2-5 | few | - | TRBV12-3/TRBV12-4 | CASSESGETQYF | TGTGCCAGCAGTGAAAGCGGGGAGACCCAGTACTTC
TRBJ2-5 | - | TRBD1 | TRBV7-9 | CASSRGTGGEETQYF | TGTGCCAGCAGCCGAGGGACAGGGGGTGAAGAGACCCAGTACTTC
TRBJ2-7 | few | - | TRBV29-1 | CSVDKNEEQYF | TGCAGCGTGGACAAAAATGAAGAGCAGTACTTC
TRBJ1-2 | - | TRBD1 | TRBV24-1 | CATSEHHRGLNYGYTF | TGTGCCACCAGTGAACACCACAGGGGGCTTAACTATGGCTACACCTTC
TRBJ1-6 | - | - | TRBV9 | CASSALNGTANSPLHF | TGTGCCAGCAGCGCCCTGAACGGGACGGCAAATTCACCCCTCCACTTT
TRBJ2-2 | - | - | TRBV4-3 | CASSQKLGGGDTGELFF | TGCGCCAGCAGCCAAAAACTAGGAGGGGGGGACACCGGGGAGCTGTTTTTT
TRBJ1-6 | once | - | TRBV20-1 | CSASIEYNSPLHF | TGCAGTGCTAGTATAGAATATAATTCACCCCTCCACTTT
TRBJ2-6 | - | - | TRBV12-3/TRBV12-4 | CASSSLSGANVLTF | TGTGCCAGCAGTTCTCTCTCTGGGGCCAACGTCCTGACTTTC
TRBJ2-1 | - | - | TRBV7-8 | CASSLGAEQFF | TGTGCCAGCAGCTTAGGGGCTGAGCAGTTCTTC
TRBJ2-1 | many | - | TRBV6-5 | CASSYSIARSSYNEQFF | TGTGCCAGCAGTTACTCGATAGCGCGAAGCTCCTACAATGAGCAGTTCTTC
TRBJ1-2 | many | - | TRBV19 | CASSIRTNYGYTF | TGTGCCAGTAGTATAAGGACTAACTATGGCTACACCTTC
TRBJ1-5 | many | - | TRBV7-2 | CASSFSVLSQPQHF | TGTGCCAGCAGCTTCTCAGTGTTGTCGCAGCCCCAGCATTTT
TRBJ2-7 | many | TRBD1 | TRBV20-1 | CSARDWGQVAPYEQYF | TGCAGTGCTAGAGATTGGGGACAGGTCGCGCCCTACGAGCAGTACTTC
TRBJ1-3 | many | - | TRBV4-1 | CASSIYAVGGNTIYF | TGCGCCAGCAGCATTTACGCCGTGGGTGGAAACACCATATATTTT
TRBJ1-2 | - | - | TRBV29-1 | CSVEDTLSRDNYGYTF | TGCAGCGTTGAGGACACCCTATCGAGGGATAACTATGGCTACACCTTC
TRBJ2-1 | few | TRBD2 | TRBV19 | CASSIGGLAAEQFF | TGTGCCAGTAGTATAGGGGGACTAGCGGCTGAGCAGTTCTTC
TRBJ1-1 | - | - | TRBV6-1 | CASSVGAWEGTEAFF | TGTGCCAGCAGTGTGGGAGCATGGGAAGGGACTGAAGCTTTCTTT
TRBJ1-5 | - | TRBD1 | TRBV9 | CASSGTTGNYNQPQHF | TGTGCCAGCAGCGGGACGACAGGGAATTACAATCAGCCCCAGCATTTT
TRBJ1-2 | - | - | TRBV20-1 | CSARTGTGYGYTF | TGCAGTGCTCGTACCGGGACGGGCTATGGCTACACCTTC
TRBJ2-2 | many | - | TRBV7-9 | CASSLEGGSSTGELFF | TGTGCCAGCAGCTTAGAAGGTGGAAGTAGCACCGGGGAGCTGTTTTTT
TRBJ2-5 | many | - | TRBV5-1 | CASSIGTVKETQYF | TGCGCCAGCAGCATCGGGACTGTAAAAGAGACCCAGTACTTC